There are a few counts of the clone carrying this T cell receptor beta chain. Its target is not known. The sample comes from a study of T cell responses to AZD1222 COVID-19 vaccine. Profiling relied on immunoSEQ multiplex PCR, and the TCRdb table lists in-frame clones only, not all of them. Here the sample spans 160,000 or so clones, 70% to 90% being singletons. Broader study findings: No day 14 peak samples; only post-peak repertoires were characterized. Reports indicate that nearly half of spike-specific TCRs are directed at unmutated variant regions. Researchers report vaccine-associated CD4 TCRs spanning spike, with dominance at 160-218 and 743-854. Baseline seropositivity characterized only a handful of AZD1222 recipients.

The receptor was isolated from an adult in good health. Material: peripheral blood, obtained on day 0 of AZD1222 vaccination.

CDR3 sequence: CASSLSGLGTGELFF. In DNA, the CDR3 is TGTGCCAGCAGCTTAAGTGGGTTGGGCACCGGGGAGCTGTTTTTT. The genes are TRBV7-3 and TRBJ2-2; unclear D gene. The CDR3 contains 15 residues. V gave up 1 base and J gave up 4 bases, with 10 bases separating them. In germline, CDR1 is SGHTA, CDR2 FQGTGA.